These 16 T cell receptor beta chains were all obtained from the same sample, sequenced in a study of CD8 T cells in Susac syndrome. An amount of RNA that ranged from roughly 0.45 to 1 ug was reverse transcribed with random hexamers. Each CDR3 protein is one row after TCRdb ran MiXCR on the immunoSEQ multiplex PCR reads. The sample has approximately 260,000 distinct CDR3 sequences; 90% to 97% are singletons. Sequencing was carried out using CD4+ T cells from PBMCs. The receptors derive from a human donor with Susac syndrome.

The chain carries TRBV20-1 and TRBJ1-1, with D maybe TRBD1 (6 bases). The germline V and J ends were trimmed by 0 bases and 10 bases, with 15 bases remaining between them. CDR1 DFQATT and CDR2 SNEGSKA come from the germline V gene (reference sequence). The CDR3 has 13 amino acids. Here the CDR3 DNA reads TGCAGTGCTAGAGACGGGGGCAGATCCGGAGCTTTCTTT. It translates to CSARDGGRSGAFF.

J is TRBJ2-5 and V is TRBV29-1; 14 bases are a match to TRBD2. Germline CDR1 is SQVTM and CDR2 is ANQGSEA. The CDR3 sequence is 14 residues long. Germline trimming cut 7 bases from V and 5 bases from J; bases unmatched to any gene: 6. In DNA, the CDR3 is TGCAGCGCCGCGGGACTAGCGGGAGTCGAGACCCAGTACTTC. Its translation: CSAAGLAGVETQYF.

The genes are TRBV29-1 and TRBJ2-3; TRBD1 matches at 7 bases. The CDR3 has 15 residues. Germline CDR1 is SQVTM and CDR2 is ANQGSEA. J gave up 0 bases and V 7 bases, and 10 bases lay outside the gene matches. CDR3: CSERRQGSSTDTQYF. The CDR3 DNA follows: TGCAGCGAACGACGACAGGGTTCTAGCACAGATACGCAGTATTTT.

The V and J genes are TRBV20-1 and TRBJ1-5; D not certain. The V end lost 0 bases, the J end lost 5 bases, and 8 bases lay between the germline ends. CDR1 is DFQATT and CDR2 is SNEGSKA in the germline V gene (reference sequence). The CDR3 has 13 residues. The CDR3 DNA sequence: TGCAGTGCTAGAGAGGGGAGGGATCAGCCCCAGCATTTT. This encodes CSAREGRDQPQHF.

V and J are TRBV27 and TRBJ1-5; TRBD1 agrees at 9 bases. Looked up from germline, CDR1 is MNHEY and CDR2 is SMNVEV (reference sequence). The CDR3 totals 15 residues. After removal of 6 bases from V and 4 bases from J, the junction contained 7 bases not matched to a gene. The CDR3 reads CASSLDRGRNQPQHF. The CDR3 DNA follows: TGTGCCAGCAGCCTCGACAGGGGGAGGAATCAGCCCCAGCATTTT.

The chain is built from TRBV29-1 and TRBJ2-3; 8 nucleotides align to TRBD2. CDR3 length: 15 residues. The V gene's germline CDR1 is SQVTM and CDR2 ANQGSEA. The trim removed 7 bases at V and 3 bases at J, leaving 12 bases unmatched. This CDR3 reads CSADGAGGVTDTQYF. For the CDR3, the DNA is TGCAGCGCCGATGGGGCGGGAGGAGTTACAGATACGCAGTATTTT.

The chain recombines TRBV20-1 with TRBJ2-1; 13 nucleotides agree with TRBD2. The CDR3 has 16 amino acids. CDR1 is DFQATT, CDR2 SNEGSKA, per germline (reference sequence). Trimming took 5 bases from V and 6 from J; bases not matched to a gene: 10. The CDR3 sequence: CSASRPRLAGGNEQFF. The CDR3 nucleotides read TGCAGTGCTTCGCGCCCCCGACTAGCGGGAGGCAATGAGCAGTTCTTC.

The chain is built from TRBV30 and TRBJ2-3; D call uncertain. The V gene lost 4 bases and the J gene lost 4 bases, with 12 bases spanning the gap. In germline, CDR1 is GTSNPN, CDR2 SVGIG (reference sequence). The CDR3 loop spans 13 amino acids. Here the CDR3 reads CAWMKHYADTQYF. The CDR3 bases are TGTGCCTGGATGAAGCATTACGCAGATACGCAGTATTTT.

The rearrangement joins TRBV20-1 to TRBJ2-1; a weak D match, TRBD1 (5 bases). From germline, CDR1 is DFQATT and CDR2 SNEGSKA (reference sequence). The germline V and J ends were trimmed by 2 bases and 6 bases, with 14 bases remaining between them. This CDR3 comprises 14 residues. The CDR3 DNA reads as TGCAGTGCTAGATTTCAGGGATCAAGCAATGAGCAGTTCTTC. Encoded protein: CSARFQGSSNEQFF.

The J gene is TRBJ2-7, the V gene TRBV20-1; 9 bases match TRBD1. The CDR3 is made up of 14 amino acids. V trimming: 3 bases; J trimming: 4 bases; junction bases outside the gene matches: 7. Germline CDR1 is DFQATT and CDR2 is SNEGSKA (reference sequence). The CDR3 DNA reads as TGCAGTGCTAGGGTTCTCGGACAGGGGTACGAGCAGTACTTC. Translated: CSARVLGQGYEQYF.

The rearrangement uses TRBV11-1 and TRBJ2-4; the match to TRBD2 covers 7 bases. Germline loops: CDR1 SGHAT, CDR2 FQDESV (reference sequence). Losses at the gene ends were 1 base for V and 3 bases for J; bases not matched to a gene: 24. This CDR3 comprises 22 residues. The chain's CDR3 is CASSLGGGREGGPVRVKNIQYF. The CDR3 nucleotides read TGTGCCAGCAGCTTAGGAGGAGGGCGAGAGGGAGGGCCTGTTAGAGTCAAAAACATTCAGTACTTC.

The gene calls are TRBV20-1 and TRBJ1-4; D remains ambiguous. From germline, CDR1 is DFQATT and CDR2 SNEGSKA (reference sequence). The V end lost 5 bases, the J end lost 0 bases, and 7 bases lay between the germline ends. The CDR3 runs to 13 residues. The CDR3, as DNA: TGCAGTGCTCCACAGTCAACTAATGAAAAACTGTTTTTT. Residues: CSAPQSTNEKLFF.

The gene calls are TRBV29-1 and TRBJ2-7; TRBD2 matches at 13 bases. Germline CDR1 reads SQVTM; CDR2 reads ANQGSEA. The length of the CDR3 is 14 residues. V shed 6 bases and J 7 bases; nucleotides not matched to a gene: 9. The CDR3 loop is CSVMTSGRPLEQYF. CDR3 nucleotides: TGCAGCGTCATGACTAGCGGGAGGCCCCTAGAGCAGTACTTC.

The CDR3 loop is CSARVKLAQHF. As DNA, the CDR3 is TGCAGTGCTAGGGTGAAATTGGCCCAGCATTTT. The chain combines TRBV20-1 with TRBJ1-5; D not resolved. The germline gives CDR1 DFQATT, CDR2 SNEGSKA (reference sequence). The germline V and J ends were trimmed by 3 bases and 11 bases, with 11 bases remaining between them. The CDR3 covers 11 residues.

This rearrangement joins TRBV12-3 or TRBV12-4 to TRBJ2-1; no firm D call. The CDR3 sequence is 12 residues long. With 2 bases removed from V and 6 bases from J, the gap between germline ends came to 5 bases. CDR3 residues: CASSLWSNEQFF. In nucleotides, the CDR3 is TGTGCCAGCAGTTTATGGTCCAATGAGCAGTTCTTC.

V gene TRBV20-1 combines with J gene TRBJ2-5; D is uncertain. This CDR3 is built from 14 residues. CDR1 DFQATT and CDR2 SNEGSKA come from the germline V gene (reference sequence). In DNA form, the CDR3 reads TGCAGGCCAACATCCGAAAGGTACCAAGAGACCCAGTACTTC. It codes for CRPTSERYQETQYF.